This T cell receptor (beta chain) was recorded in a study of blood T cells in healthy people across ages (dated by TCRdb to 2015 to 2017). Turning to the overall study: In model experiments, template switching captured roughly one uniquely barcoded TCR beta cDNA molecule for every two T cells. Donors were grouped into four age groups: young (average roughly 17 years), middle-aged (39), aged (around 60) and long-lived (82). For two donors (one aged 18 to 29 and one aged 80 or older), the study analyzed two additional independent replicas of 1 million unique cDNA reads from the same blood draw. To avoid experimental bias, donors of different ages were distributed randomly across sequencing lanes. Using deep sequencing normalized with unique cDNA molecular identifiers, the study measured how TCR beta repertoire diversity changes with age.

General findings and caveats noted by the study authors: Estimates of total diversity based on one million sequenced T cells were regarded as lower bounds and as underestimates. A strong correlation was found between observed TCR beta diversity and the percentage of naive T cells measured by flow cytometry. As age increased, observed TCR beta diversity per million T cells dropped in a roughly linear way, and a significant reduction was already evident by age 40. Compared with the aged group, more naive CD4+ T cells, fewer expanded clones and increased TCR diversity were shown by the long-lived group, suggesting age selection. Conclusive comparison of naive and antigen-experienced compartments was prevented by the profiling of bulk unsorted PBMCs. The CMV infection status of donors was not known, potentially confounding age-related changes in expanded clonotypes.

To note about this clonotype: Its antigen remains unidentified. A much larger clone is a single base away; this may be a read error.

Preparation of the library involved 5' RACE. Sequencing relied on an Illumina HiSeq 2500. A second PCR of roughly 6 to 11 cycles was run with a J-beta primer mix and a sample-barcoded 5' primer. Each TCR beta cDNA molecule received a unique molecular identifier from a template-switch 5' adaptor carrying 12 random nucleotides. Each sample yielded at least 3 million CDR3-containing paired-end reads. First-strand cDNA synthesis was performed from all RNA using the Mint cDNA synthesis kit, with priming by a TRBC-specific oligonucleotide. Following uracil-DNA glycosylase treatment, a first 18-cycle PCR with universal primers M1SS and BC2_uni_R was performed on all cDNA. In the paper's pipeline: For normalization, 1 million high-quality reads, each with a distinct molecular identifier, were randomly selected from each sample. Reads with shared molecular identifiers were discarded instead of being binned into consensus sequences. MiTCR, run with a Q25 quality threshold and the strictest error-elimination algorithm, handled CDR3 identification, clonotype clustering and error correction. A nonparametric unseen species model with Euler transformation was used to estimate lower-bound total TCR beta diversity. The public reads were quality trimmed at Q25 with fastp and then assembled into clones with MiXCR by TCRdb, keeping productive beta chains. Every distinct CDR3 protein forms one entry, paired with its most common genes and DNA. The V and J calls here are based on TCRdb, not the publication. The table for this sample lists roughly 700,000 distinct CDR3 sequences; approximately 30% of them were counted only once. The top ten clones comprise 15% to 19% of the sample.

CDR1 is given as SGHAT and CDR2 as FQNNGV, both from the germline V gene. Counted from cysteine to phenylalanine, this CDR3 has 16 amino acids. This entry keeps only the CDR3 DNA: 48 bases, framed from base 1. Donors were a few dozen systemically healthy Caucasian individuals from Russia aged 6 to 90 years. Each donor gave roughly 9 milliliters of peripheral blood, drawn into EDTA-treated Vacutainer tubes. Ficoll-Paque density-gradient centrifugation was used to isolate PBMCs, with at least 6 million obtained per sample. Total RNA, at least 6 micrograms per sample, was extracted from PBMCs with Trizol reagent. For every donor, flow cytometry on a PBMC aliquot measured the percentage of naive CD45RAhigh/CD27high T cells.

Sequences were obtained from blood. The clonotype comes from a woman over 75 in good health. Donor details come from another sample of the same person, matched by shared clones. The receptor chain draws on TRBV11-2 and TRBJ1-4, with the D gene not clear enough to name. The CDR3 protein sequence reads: CASSLARTTTNEKRFF. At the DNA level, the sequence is TGTGCCAGCAGCCTGGCCCGGACTACAACTAATGAAAAACGGTTTTTT.